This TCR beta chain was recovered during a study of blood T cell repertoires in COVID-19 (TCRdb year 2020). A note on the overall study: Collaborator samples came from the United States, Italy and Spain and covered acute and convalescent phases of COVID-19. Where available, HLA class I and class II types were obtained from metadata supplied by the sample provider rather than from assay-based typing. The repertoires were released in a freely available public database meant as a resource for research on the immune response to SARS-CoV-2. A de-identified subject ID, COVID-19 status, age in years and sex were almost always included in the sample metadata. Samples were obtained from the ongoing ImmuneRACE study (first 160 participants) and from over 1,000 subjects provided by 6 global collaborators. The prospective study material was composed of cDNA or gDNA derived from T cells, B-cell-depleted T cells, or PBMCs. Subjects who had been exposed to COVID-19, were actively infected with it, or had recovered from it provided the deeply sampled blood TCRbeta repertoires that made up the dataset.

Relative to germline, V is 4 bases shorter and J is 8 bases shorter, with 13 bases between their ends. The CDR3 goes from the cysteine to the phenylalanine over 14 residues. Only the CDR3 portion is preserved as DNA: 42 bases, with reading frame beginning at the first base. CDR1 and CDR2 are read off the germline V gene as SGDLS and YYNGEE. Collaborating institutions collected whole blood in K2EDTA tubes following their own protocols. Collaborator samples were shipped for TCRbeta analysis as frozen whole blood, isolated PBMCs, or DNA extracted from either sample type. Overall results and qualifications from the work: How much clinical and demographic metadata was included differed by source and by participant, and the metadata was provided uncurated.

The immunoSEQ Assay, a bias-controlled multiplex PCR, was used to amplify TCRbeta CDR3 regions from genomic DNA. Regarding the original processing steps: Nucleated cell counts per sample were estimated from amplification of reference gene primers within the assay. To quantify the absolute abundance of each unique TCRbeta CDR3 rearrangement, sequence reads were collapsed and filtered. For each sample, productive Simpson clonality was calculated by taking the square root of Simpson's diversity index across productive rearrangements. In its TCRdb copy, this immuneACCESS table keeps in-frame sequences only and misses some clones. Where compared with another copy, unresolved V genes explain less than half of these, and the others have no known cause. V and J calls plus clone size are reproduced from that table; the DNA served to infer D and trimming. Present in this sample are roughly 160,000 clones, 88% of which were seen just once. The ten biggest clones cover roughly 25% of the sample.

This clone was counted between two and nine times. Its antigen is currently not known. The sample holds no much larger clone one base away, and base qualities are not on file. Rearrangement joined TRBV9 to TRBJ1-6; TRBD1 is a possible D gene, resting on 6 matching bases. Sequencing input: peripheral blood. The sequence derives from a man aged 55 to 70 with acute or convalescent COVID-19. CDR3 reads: CASSLRQEDSPLHF. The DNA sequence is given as TGTGCCAGCAGCCTTAGACAGGAGGATTCACCCCTCCACTTT.